These 20 T cell receptor beta chains share one sample of origin, sequenced in a study of T cells in AML relapse after transplant. Amplification used RNA template and a modified RACE PCR instead of multiplex PCR. TCRdb reanalysed the PCR reads using MiXCR and keeps one entry per CDR3 protein. The data contain about a thousand distinct CDR3 sequences, around 20% of them singletons. The sequenced sample was bone marrow. These receptors were collected from a human donor in good health.

This clonotype is labeled large. The DNA of the CDR3 is TGTGCCAGCAGGGCTTACAGGGGACTGACCGGGGAGCTGTTTTTT. Protein: CASRAYRGLTGELFF. The chain employs TRBV2 and TRBJ2-2, with a weak D call TRBD1 (7 bases). CDR1 is SNHLY and CDR2 is FYNNEI in the germline V gene. V was pared by 6 bases and J by 5 bases, with 16 bases between. The CDR3 has 15 amino acids.

By frequency in the sample, this clonotype is medium-sized. The CDR3 region is CATSHTGTSGILSYEQYF. CDR3 in DNA: TGTGCCACCAGCCACACCGGGACTAGCGGGATTCTCTCCTACGAGCAGTACTTC. The genes are TRBV24-1 and TRBJ2-7; 13 positions agree with TRBD2. The CDR3 extends over 18 amino acids. V lost 7 bases, J lost 0 bases, and 11 bases stayed unmatched. Per the germline V gene, CDR1 is KGHDR and CDR2 is SFDVKD.

This chain connects TRBV7-6 to TRBJ1-4, with 9 bases fitting TRBD1. CDR3 length equals 15 residues. Trimming cost V 5 bases and J 3 bases; bases outside gene matches: 4. The germline V gene encodes CDR1 SGHVS and CDR2 FNYEAQ. The chain's CDR3 is CASSPGQGPNEKLFF. The CDR3 DNA is TGTGCCAGCAGCCCTGGACAGGGGCCTAATGAAAAACTGTTTTTT.

By share of the sample, this clonotype is medium-sized. The rearrangement uses TRBV6-5 and TRBJ2-7, with a tentative D call TRBD2 (6 bases). Between the trimmed V and J ends, which lost 4 bases and 5 bases, there was a span of 12 bases. The CDR3 extends over 13 amino acids. Germline CDR1 reads MNHEY; CDR2 reads SVGAGI. CDR3 DNA: TGTGCCAGCAGTTCGGGGGTTAGGCACGAGCAGTACTTC. Protein sequence: CASSSGVRHEQYF.

This clonotype is large. The chain has TRBV7-2 and TRBJ1-5; D is possibly TRBD1 (6 bases). The germline gives CDR1 SGHTA, CDR2 FQGNSA. V was pared by 1 base and J by 7 bases, with 17 bases between. CDR3 length: 16 residues. The CDR3 spells CASSLDRRGLGQPQHF. For the CDR3, the DNA is TGTGCCAGCAGCTTAGACCGCCGGGGGCTGGGGCAGCCCCAGCATTTT. Variable domain in full (rest from reference TRBV7-2 and TRBJ1-5): GAGVSQSPSNKVTEKGKDVELRCDPISGHTALYWYRQSLGQGLEFLIYFQGNSAPDKSGLPSDRFSAERTGGSVSTLTIQRTQQEDSAVYLCASSLDRRGLGQPQHFGDGTRLSIL.

By its share, this clonotype is large. This sequence joins TRBV27 and TRBJ2-2; D gene ambiguous. The CDR3 has 15 amino acids. Germline assignment: CDR1 MNHEY and CDR2 SMNVEV (reference sequence). The V gene lost 3 bases and the J gene lost 5 bases, with 13 bases spanning the gap. The CDR3: CASSFYPIKTGELFF. As DNA, the CDR3 is TGTGCCAGCAGTTTCTACCCTATCAAGACCGGGGAGCTGTTTTTT.

This clonotype was observed a handful of times. V is TRBV20-1 and J is TRBJ2-7; weak D call: TRBD2 (5 bases). Trimming shortened V by 6 bases and J by 1 base, and 19 bases separated the two germline ends. This CDR3 spans 15 amino acids. Germline CDR1 reads DFQATT; CDR2 reads SNEGSKA (reference sequence). CDR3 amino acids: CSAISWQRPSYEQYF. DNA of the CDR3: TGCAGTGCCATCTCATGGCAGCGGCCTTCCTACGAGCAGTACTTC.

Relative to its sample, this clonotype is medium-sized. The chain uses TRBV14 and TRBJ1-2; a weak D match, TRBD1 (5 bases). Trimming pared 4 bases from V and 8 bases from J, leaving 14 bases between. This CDR3 is built from 13 residues. Germline CDR1 is SGHDN and CDR2 is FVKESK. The CDR3 bases are TGTGCCAGCAGCCCCCCTTGGGGGGGGGGCTACACCTTC. It translates to CASSPPWGGGYTF.

The chain carries TRBV7-2 and TRBJ2-7, with TRBD2 matching 9 bases. CDR1 and CDR2 (germline): SGHTA, FQGNSA. The junction had 6 bases not matched to a gene; V was cut back by 8 bases and J by 4 bases. The CDR3 length is 13 residues. The CDR3 sequence: CASGRTSEYEQYF. As DNA, the CDR3 is TGTGCCAGCGGGAGGACTAGCGAATACGAGCAGTACTTC. The full variable domain, in which reference TRBV7-2 and TRBJ2-7 provide the parts outside the CDR3, is GAGVSQSPSNKVTEKGKDVELRCDPISGHTALYWYRQSLGQGLEFLIYFQGNSAPDKSGLPSDRFSAERTGGSVSTLTIQRTQQEDSAVYLCASGRTSEYEQYFGPGTRLTVT.

This chain uses TRBV2 with TRBJ2-1; D possibly uses TRBD1 or TRBD2 (7 bases each). The CDR3 has 13 amino acids. Trimming pared 9 bases from V and 2 bases from J, leaving 11 bases between. Germline V CDR1 and CDR2: SNHLY, FYNNEI. CDR3 in DNA: TGTGCCAGACCAGGGGGGGCCTACAATGAGCAGTTCTTC. Its translation: CARPGGAYNEQFF.

By share, this clonotype counts as medium-sized (0.01 to 0.1%). The chain has TRBV4-2 and TRBJ2-7; D is undetermined. CDR3 length equals 16 residues. Between the trimmed V and J ends, which lost 0 bases and 0 bases, there was a span of 12 bases. Germline V lookup: CDR1 LGHNA, CDR2 YNFKEQ. This CDR3 is CASSQDRSRISYEQYF. CDR3 DNA sequence: TGTGCCAGCAGCCAAGATCGGTCGAGGATCTCCTACGAGCAGTACTTC.

Remarks on this clonotype: A read error may be the cause here, since a much bigger clone is one base away. As the CDR3 is not closed by the conserved phenylalanine or tryptophan, this likely results from a read error. The chain employs TRBV27 and TRBJ2-7; 8 bases agree with TRBD2. The germline gives CDR1 MNHEY, CDR2 SMNVEV (reference sequence). CDR3 size: 13 residues. In DNA, the CDR3 is TGTGTCAGCAGCGTTGCGGGGGGCTACGAGCAGTACTAC. It encodes CVSSVAGGYEQYY.

This clonotype is termed large. This rearrangement joins TRBV6-2 or TRBV6-3 to TRBJ1-5; D perhaps matches TRBD1 (5 bases). The V end was cut by 6 bases, the J end by 3 bases, with 12 bases between. In germline, CDR1 is MNHEY, CDR2 SVGEGT. This CDR3 has 14 residues. The CDR3 spells CASSIWGTNQPQHF. The CDR3, as DNA: TGTGCCAGCAGCATCTGGGGGACCAATCAGCCCCAGCATTTT.

Relative to its sample, this clonotype is medium-sized. The CDR3 loop reads CASSLWFHNSGVVDTQYF. The CDR3 DNA is TGTGCCAGCAGCTTATGGTTCCACAATAGCGGGGTCGTAGATACGCAGTATTTT. The chain links TRBV7-2 to TRBJ2-3; 8 nucleotides line up with TRBD2. The V gene end was trimmed by 2 bases and the J gene end by 5 bases; junction bases not matched to a gene: 15. This CDR3 comprises 18 residues. Per germline, CDR1 SGHTA and CDR2 FQGNSA.

V usage is TRBV15 and J usage is TRBJ2-7; 10 nucleotides align to TRBD2. The germline CDR1 and CDR2 sequences are LNHNV and YYDKDF (reference sequence). CDR3 size: 14 residues. With V trimmed by 5 bases and J by 7 bases, 8 bases remained unmatched. CDR3 sequence (DNA): TGTGCCACCAGCGGCCAAGCGGGAGGGCGGGAGCAGTACTTC. Its translation is CATSGQAGGREQYF.

The gene calls are TRBV28 and TRBJ2-2; D may be TRBD2 (7 bases). The CDR3 sequence is 16 residues long. V was cut by 7 bases and J by 11 bases, with 26 bases left in between. Germline CDR1 and CDR2: MDHEN and SYDVKM. The CDR3 DNA reads as TGTGCCAGCACCGGGGATTCGGGGCGGGGGCCTGGTGAGCTGTTTTTT. Amino acid sequence: CASTGDSGRGPGELFF.

By share, this clonotype counts as medium-sized. The chain joins TRBV19 to TRBJ2-1; D is perhaps TRBD2 (6 bases). The germline CDR1 and CDR2 sequences are LNHDA and SQIVND (reference sequence). The V end was cut by 5 bases, the J end by 4 bases, with 6 bases between. The CDR3 contains 12 residues. DNA for the CDR3: TGTGCCAGTAGTCGGGAGTACAATGAGCAGTTCTTC. It codes for CASSREYNEQFF.

This clonotype qualifies as medium-sized. The J gene is TRBJ2-5, the V gene TRBV9; D is unclear. Per the germline V gene, CDR1 is SGDLS and CDR2 is YYNGEE. This CDR3 has 15 residues. V was pared by 4 bases and J by 4 bases, with 17 bases between. CDR3 loop: CASSPLDAVGETQYF. The CDR3 DNA reads as TGTGCCAGCAGCCCCCTCGATGCCGTGGGAGAGACCCAGTACTTC. The variable domain in full, completed from reference TRBV9 and TRBJ2-5, reads DSGVTQTPKHLITATGQRVTLRCSPRSGDLSVYWYQQSLDQGLQFLIQYYNGEERAKGNILERFSAQQFPDLHSELNLSSLELGDSALYFCASSPLDAVGETQYFGPGTRLLVL.

In its sample, this clonotype ranks as large. This chain uses TRBV2 with TRBJ2-3; maybe TRBD1 (5 bases). Germline CDR1 reads SNHLY; CDR2 reads FYNNEI. This CDR3 contains 12 residues. The germline V and J ends were trimmed by 3 bases and 4 bases, with 5 bases remaining between them. The DNA of the CDR3 is TGTGCCAGCAGTGACAGGGCAGATACGCAGTATTTT. The encoded protein is CASSDRADTQYF. Based on the CDR3 plus reference TRBV2 and TRBJ2-3, the full variable domain is EPEVTQTPSHQVTQMGQEVILRCVPISNHLYFYWYRQILGQKVEFLVSFYNNEISEKSEIFDDQFSVERPDGSNFTLKIRSTKLEDSAMYFCASSDRADTQYFGPGTRLTVL.

This clonotype counts as large (0.1 to 1%). The chain recombines TRBV11-2 with TRBJ2-3, with D perhaps matching TRBD2 (6 bases). The V and J ends lost 3 bases and 6 bases respectively, with 10 bases between them. This CDR3 is built from 13 residues. Germline V gives CDR1 SGHAT, CDR2 FQNNGV. As DNA, the CDR3 is TGTGCCAGCAGCTTCTGGGGGAGGGATACGCAGTATTTT. It translates to CASSFWGRDTQYF.